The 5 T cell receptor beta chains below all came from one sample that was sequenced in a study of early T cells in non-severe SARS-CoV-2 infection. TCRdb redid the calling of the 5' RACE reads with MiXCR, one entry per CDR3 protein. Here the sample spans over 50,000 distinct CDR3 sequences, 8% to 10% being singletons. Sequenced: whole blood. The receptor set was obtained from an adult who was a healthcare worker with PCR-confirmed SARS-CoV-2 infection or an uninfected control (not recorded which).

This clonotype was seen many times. Here the CDR3 reads CASSLDPAGVEQFF. The CDR3 coding sequence is TGTGCCAGCAGCTTAGATCCGGCAGGGGTTGAGCAGTTCTTC. The chain joins TRBV11-2 to TRBJ2-1; possible D gene TRBD1, 6 bases. The CDR3 is 14 residues long. Germline V gene sequence: CDR1 SGHAT, CDR2 FQNNGV. The ends were cut back, 0 bases at V and 9 bases at J, with 12 bases in the middle.

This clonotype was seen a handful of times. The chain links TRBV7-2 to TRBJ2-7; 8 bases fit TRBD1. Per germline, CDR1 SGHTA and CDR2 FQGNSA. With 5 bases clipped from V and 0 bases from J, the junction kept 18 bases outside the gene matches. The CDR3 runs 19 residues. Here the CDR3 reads CASSHPGTGYGGSSYEQYF. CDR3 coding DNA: TGTGCCAGCAGCCACCCCGGGACAGGTTACGGTGGGAGCTCCTACGAGCAGTACTTC. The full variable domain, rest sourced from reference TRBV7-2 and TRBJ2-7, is GAGVSQSPSNKVTEKGKDVELRCDPISGHTALYWYRQSLGQGLEFLIYFQGNSAPDKSGLPSDRFSAERTGGSVSTLTIQRTQQEDSAVYLCASSHPGTGYGGSSYEQYFGPGTRLTVT.

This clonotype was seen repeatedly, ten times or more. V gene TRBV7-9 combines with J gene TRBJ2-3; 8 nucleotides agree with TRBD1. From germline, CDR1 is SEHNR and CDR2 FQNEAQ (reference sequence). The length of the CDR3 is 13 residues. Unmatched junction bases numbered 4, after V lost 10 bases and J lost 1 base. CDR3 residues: CATTGQGTDTQYF. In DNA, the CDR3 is TGTGCCACCACGGGACAGGGCACAGATACGCAGTATTTT.

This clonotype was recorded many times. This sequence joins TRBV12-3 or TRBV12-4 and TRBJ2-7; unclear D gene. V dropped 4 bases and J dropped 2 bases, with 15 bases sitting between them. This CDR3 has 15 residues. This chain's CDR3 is CASSSIMADTYEQYF. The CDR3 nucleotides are TGTGCCAGCAGTTCAATCATGGCGGATACCTACGAGCAGTACTTC.

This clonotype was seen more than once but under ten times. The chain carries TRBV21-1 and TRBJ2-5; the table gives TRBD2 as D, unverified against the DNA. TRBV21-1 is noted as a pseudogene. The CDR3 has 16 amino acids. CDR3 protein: CANSVRDSYEEETQYF. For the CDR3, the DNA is TGTGCCAACAGCGTCCGGGACTCCTATGAAGAGGAGACCCAGTACTTC.